Listed here is a single T cell receptor beta chain. Its antigen is undetermined. The CDR3 has 15 amino acids. V lost 3 bases and J 2 bases, leaving 13 bases between the germline ends. CDR1 is SEHNR, CDR2 FQNEAQ, per germline (reference sequence). TCR beta CDR3 sequences were amplified from RNA transcripts. When the TCR CDR3 underwent first-round RT-PCR, the HTBI primer set was used. TCRdb redid the calling of the multiplex PCR reads with MiXCR, one entry per CDR3 protein. The repertoire holds about 540,000 distinct CDR3 sequences, roughly 50% seen once, with nearly 8.5% in the top ten. The data derive from a study of T cells in Graves' hyperthyroidism and ophthalmopathy. Study conclusions and caveats: Blood also contained most expanded thyroid clonotypes above 0.001.

Sequencing was carried out using peripheral blood or thyroid tissue (not recorded which). This sequence joins TRBV7-9 and TRBJ2-5; possibly TRBD1 for D (6 bases). The TCR sequence derives from a woman between 18 and 29 years old with Graves' hyperthyroidism. DNA of the CDR3: TGTGCCAGCAGCTTGGGACACCCTAAGCAAGAGACCCAGTACTTC. Translated, it gives CASSLGHPKQETQYF.